Listed below are T cell receptor beta chains from one sample, sequenced in a study of blood T cell repertoires in COVID-19. Measured with immunoSEQ multiplex PCR; TCRdb has only the in-frame clones, and not every one. The sample records roughly 49,000 clones, roughly 83% being singletons. The sequenced material came from peripheral blood. Every receptor here comes from a man in his fifties with active COVID-19. The CDR3 runs from the conserved cysteine through the conserved F or W. The D gene is left open where the match is weak. Not all rows give a size; the values are once, few, many and, for expanded clones, a class.

>TRBJ1-2|NA|TRBD1|TRBV6-5
TGTGCCAGCAGGCGGACAGGACCGGGTAACTATGGCTACACCTTC
CASRRTGPGNYGYTF
>TRBJ2-3|NA|TRBD2|TRBV2
TGTGCCACAACGGGGGGGCGGACAGATACGCAGTATTTT
CATTGGRTDTQYF
>TRBJ2-2|medium-sized|TRBD2|TRBV6-2/TRBV6-3
TGTGCCAGCAGTTACTCGCGCGGGGGGGCCGGCGGGGAGCTGTTTTTT
CASSYSRGGAGGELFF
>TRBJ1-2|NA|TRBD1|TRBV4-1
TGCGCCAGCAGCCAGGGGACAGGGTCTAACTATGGCTACACCTTC
CASSQGTGSNYGYTF
>TRBJ2-7|few|TRBD2|TRBV4-1
TGCGCCAGCAGCCGGGACCCCCCAGCGGGGGTTCTCTCCTACGAGCAGTACTTC
CASSRDPPAGVLSYEQYF
>TRBJ2-7|once|NA|TRBV13
TGTGCCAGCACTAGGGGATCGCACGAGCAGTACTTC
CASTRGSHEQYF
>TRBJ2-5|NA|NA|TRBV5-1
TGCGCCAGCAGCTTGGCGGGGGGCCAATACCAAGAGACCCAGTACTTC
CASSLAGGQYQETQYF
>TRBJ2-3|NA|NA|TRBV4-1
TGCGCCAGCAGCCAAGAAGCAGTTCGGCAGGGGAGGGCAGATACGCAGTATTTT
CASSQEAVRQGRADTQYF
>TRBJ1-2|NA|TRBD1|TRBV24-1
TGTGCCACCAGTAACAGGGGAAACTATGGCTACACCTTC
CATSNRGNYGYTF
>TRBJ2-7|few|NA|TRBV12-3/TRBV12-4
TGTGCCAGCAGTTTCGGACACAACGAGCAGTACTTC
CASSFGHNEQYF
>TRBJ2-7|NA|NA|TRBV5-1
TGCGCCAGCAGCGAATCCGGGGGTGCCCCCTACGAGCAGTACTTC
CASSESGGAPYEQYF
>TRBJ2-5|NA|TRBD1|TRBV11-2
TGTGCCAGCAGCCCCTGGGTCTGGGACAGGGGCCAAGAGACCCAGTACTTC
CASSPWVWDRGQETQYF
>TRBJ2-3|NA|TRBD1|TRBV5-1
TGCGCCAGCAGCTGGGGGGACAGGGATGCAGATACGCAGTATTTT
CASSWGDRDADTQYF
>TRBJ2-7|NA|TRBD1|TRBV27
TGTGCCAGCAGTTTACTTGCCGGGACAGGGTATCGCGAGCAGTACTTC
CASSLLAGTGYREQYF
>TRBJ2-7|NA|TRBD1|TRBV28
TGTGCCAGCAGTTTTACAGGGGGCTCCTACGAGCAGTACTTC
CASSFTGGSYEQYF
>TRBJ2-3|NA|NA|TRBV3-1/TRBV3-2
TGTGCCAGCAGCCCCACCTGGCGGGGGCTTGGAGATACGCAGTATTTT
CASSPTWRGLGDTQYF
>TRBJ1-2|NA|NA|TRBV5-8
TGTGCCAGCAGAGGTCTTCTGGCAGGTGCTAACTATGGCTACACCTTC
CASRGLLAGANYGYTF
>TRBJ2-3|NA|NA|TRBV2
TGTGCCAGCAGTGATCTTACAGACACAGATACGCAGTATTTT
CASSDLTDTDTQYF
>TRBJ1-5|NA|TRBD1|TRBV7-8
TGTGCCAGCAGCAATACCGGGACAGGACCAGCCTCAGGGGCCCAGCATTTT
CASSNTGTGPASGAQHF
>TRBJ2-3|NA|TRBD2|TRBV6-4
TGTGCCAGCAGTGCTACGCGGGGGGGCCGAGATACGCAGTATTTT
CASSATRGGRDTQYF
>TRBJ1-5|NA|NA|TRBV6-5
TGTGCCAGCAGTAGCCAGGGTAGCAATCAGCCCCAGCATTTT
CASSSQGSNQPQHF
>TRBJ2-5|NA|NA|TRBV3-1/TRBV3-2
TGTGCCAGCAGCCAAGGGTCAGGTTCGTCACAAGAGACCCAGTACTTC
CASSQGSGSSQETQYF
>TRBJ1-6|NA|NA|TRBV6-5
TGTGCCAGCCGTCCGGGGGGAAGTAATTCACCCCTCCACTTT
CASRPGGSNSPLHF
>TRBJ2-3|NA|TRBD2|TRBV4-2
TGTGCCAGCAGCCAAGGCCCCGCGGGGAGCGGGAACACAGATACGCAGTATTTT
CASSQGPAGSGNTDTQYF
>TRBJ1-1|NA|NA|TRBV6-5
TGTGCCAGCAGCCCGGGGGGGGAGAACACTGAAGCTTTCTTT
CASSPGGENTEAFF
>TRBJ1-1|NA|TRBD1|TRBV7-2
TGTGCCAGCAGCGCCCGGACAGGGGGCATAACTGAAGCTTTCTTT
CASSARTGGITEAFF
>TRBJ2-7|NA|TRBD1|TRBV10-3
TGTGCCATCAAGCGACAGGGGACCTACGAGCAGTACTTC
CAIKRQGTYEQYF
>TRBJ2-7|NA|TRBD2|TRBV5-1
TGCGCCAGCAGCAAAATGACTAGCGGGGGGGCCGAGCAGTACTTC
CASSKMTSGGAEQYF